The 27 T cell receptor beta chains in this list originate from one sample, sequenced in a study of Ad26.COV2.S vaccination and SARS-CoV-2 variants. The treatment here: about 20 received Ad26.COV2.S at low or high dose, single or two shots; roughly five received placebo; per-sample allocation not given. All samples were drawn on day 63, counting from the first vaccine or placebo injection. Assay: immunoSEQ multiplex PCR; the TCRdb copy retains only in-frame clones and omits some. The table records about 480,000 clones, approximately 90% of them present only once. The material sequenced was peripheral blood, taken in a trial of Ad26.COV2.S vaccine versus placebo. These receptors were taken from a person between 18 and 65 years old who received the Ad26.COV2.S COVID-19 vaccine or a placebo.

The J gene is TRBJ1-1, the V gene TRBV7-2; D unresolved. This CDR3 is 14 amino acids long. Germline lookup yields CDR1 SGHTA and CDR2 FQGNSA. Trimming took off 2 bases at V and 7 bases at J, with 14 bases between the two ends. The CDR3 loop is CASSLLRATSEAFF. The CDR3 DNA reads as TGTGCCAGCAGCTTATTGAGGGCCACCAGTGAAGCTTTCTTT.

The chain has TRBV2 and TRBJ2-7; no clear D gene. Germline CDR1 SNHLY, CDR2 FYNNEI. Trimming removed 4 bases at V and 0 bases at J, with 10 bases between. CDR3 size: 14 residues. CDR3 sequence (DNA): TGTGCCAGCAGTGCCGAGGTTTCCTCCTACGAGCAGTACTTC. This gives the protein CASSAEVSSYEQYF.

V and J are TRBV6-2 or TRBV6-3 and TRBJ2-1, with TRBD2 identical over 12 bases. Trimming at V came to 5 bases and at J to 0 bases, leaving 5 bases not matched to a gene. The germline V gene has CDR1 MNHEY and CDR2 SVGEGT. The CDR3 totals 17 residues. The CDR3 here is CASSPRTSGTSYNEQFF. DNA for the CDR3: TGTGCCAGCAGTCCCCGGACTAGCGGGACCTCCTACAATGAGCAGTTCTTC.

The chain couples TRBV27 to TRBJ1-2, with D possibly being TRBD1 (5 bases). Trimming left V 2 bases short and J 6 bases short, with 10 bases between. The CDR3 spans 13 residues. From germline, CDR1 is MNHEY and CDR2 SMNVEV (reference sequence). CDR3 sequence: CASSLGVGDGYTF. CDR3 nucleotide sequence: TGTGCCAGCAGTTTAGGGGTGGGGGATGGCTACACCTTC.

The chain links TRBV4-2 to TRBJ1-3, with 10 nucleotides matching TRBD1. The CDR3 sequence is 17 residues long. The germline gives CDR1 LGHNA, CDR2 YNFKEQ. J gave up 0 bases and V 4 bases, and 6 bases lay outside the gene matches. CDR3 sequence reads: CASSLGQGMISGNTIYF. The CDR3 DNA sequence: TGTGCCAGCAGCCTGGGACAGGGGATGATCTCTGGAAACACCATATATTTT.

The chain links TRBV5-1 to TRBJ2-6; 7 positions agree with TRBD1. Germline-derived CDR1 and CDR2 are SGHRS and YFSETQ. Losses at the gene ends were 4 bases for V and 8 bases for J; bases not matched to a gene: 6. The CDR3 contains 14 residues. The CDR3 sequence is CASSRGTVSNVLTF. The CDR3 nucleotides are TGCGCCAGCAGCCGTGGGACAGTTTCCAACGTCCTGACTTTC.

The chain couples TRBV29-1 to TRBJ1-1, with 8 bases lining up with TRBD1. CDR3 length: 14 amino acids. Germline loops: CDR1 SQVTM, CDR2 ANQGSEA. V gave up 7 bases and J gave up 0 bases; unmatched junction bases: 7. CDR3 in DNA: TGCAGCGCCCGTTCGGACAGGGTGAACACTGAAGCTTTCTTT. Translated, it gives CSARSDRVNTEAFF.

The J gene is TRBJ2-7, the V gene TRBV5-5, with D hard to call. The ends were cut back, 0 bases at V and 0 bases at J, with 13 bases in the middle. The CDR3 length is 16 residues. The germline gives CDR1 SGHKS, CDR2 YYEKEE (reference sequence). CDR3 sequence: CASSLALRKSSYEQYF. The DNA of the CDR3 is TGTGCCAGCAGCTTGGCCCTCAGAAAAAGCTCCTACGAGCAGTACTTC.

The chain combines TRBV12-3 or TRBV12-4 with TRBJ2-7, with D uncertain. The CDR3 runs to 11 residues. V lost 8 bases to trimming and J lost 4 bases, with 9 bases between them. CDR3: CASSTGYEQYF. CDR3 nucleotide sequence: TGTGCCAGCTCGACTGGGTACGAGCAGTACTTC.

The CDR3 nucleotides read TGTGCCACCAGCAGGGGACAGGGGCATGGCTACACCTTC. Translated: CATSRGQGHGYTF. V and J are TRBV15 and TRBJ1-2, with 10 bases matching TRBD1. Germline V gene data show CDR1 as LNHNV and CDR2 as YYDKDF (reference sequence). This CDR3 is 13 amino acids long. The V and J ends lost 3 bases and 6 bases, in that order; junction bases with no gene match: 1.

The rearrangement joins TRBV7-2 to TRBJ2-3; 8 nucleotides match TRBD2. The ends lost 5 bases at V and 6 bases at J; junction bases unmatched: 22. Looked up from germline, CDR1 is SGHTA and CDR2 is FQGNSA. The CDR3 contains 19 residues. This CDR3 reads CASSDRAGDYQSQWDTQYF. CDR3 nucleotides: TGTGCCAGCAGCGACAGAGCGGGAGATTACCAATCTCAGTGGGATACGCAGTATTTT. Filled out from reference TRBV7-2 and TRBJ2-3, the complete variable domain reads GAGVSQSPSNKVTEKGKDVELRCDPISGHTALYWYRQSLGQGLEFLIYFQGNSAPDKSGLPSDRFSAERTGGSVSTLTIQRTQQEDSAVYLCASSDRAGDYQSQWDTQYFGPGTRLTVL.

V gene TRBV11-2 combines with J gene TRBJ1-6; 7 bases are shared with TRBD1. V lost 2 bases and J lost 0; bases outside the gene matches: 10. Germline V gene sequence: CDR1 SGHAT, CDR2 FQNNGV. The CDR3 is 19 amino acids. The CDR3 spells CASSLNTGQWSSYNSPLHF. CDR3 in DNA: TGTGCCAGCAGCTTAAACACGGGACAGTGGAGCTCCTATAATTCACCCCTCCACTTT.

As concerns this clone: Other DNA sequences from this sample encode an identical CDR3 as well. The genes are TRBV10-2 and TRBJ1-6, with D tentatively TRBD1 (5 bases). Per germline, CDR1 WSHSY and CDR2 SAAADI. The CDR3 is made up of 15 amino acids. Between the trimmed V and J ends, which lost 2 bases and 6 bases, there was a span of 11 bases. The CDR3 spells CASSELGPTNSPLHF. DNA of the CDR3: TGCGCCAGCAGTGAGCTGGGACCGACTAATTCACCCCTCCACTTT.

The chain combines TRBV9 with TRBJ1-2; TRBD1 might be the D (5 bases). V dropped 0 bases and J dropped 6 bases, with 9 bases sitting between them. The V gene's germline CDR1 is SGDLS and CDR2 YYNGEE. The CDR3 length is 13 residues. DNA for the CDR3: TGTGCCAGCAGCGTAGGTCAGGGCGATGGCTACACCTTC. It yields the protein CASSVGQGDGYTF.

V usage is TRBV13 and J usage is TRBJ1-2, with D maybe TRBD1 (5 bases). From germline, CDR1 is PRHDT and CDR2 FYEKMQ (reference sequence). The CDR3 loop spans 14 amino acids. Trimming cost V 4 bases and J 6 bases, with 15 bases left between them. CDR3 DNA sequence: TGTGCCAGCAGCTCTACCGAGAAGGGACATGGCTACACCTTC. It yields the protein CASSSTEKGHGYTF.

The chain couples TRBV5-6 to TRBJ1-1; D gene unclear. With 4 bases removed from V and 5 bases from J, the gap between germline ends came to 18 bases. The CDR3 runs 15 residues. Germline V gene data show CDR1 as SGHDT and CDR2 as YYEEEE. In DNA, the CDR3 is TGTGCCAGCAGCGGAACGGACGTCGCCTCGACTGAAGCTTTCTTT. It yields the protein CASSGTDVASTEAFF.

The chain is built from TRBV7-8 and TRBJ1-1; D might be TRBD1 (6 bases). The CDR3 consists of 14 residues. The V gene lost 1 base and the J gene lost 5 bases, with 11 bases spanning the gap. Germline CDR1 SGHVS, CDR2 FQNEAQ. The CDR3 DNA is TGTGCCAGCAGCTTAGAAGGGGGGTTGACTGAAGCTTTCTTT. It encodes CASSLEGGLTEAFF. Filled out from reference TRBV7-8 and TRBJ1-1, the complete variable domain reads GAGVSQSPRYKVAKRGQDVALRCDPISGHVSLFWYQQALGQGPEFLTYFQNEAQLDKSGLPSDRFFAERPEGSVSTLKIQRTQQEDSAVYLCASSLEGGLTEAFFGQGTRLTVV.

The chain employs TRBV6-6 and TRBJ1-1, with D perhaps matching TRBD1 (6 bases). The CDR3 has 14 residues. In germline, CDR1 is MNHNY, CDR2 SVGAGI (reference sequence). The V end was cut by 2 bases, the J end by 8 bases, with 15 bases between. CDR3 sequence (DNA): TGTGCCAGCAGTTACAACGCCGGACAGCCAGAAGCTTTCTTT. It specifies CASSYNAGQPEAFF.

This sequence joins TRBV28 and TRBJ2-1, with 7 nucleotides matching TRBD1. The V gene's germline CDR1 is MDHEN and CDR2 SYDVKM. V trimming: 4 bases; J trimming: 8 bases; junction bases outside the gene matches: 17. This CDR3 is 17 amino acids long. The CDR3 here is CASSWGSQGNLLDEQFF. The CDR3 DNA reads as TGTGCCAGCAGTTGGGGGTCACAGGGGAACCTTCTTGATGAGCAGTTCTTC.

In DNA, the CDR3 is TGTGCCAGCAGCCAAGGTTGGCAACGCCGCGCGAACACCGGGGAGCTGTTTTTT. Residues: CASSQGWQRRANTGELFF. The V call is TRBV4-2, the J call TRBJ2-2, with unresolved D. The CDR3 is made up of 18 amino acids. V gave up 1 base and J gave up 0 bases, with 15 bases separating them. Looked up from germline, CDR1 is LGHNA and CDR2 is YNFKEQ.

The CDR3 DNA reads as TGTGCCAGCAGCCCCGCCGGGACTTCACCCACAGATACGCAGTATTTT. The encoded protein is CASSPAGTSPTDTQYF. This rearrangement joins TRBV7-2 to TRBJ2-3; tentative D call: TRBD2 (6 bases). Per the germline V gene, CDR1 is SGHTA and CDR2 is FQGNSA. The CDR3 runs to 16 residues. The germline V and J ends were trimmed by 5 bases and 2 bases, with 17 bases remaining between them.

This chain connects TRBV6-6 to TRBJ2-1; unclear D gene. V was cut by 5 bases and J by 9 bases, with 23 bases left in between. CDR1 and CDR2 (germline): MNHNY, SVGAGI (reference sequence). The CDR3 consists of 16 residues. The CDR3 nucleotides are TGTGCCAGCAGTCGACCTCGGTTCGGACGCCCGGTTGAGCAGTTCTTC. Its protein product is CASSRPRFGRPVEQFF.

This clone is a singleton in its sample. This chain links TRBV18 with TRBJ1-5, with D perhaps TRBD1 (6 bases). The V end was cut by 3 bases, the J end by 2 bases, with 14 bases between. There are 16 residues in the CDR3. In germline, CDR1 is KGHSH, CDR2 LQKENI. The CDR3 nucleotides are TGTGCCAGCTCACCGGCGGCCAGGGGTGGCAATCAGCCCCAGCATTTT. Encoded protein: CASSPAARGGNQPQHF.

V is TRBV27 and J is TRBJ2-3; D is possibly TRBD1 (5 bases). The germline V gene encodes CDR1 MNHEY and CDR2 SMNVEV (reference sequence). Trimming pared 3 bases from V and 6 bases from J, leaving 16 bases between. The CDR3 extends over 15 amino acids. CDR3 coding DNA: TGTGCCAGCAGTTTCTACGCTGGGAAGGGGGATACGCAGTATTTT. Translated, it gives CASSFYAGKGDTQYF.

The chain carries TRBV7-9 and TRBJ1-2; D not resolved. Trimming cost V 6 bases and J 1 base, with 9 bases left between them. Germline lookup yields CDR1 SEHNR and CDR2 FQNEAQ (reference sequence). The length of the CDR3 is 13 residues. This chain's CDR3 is CASRRTVNYGYTF. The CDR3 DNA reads TGTGCCAGCAGACGGACGGTTAACTATGGCTACACCTTC.

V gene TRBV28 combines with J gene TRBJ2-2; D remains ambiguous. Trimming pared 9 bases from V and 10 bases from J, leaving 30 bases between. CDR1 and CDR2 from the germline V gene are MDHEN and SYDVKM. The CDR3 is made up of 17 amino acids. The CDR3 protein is CASRSSSRLPGRTELFF. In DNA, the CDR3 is TGTGCCAGTCGGAGTTCTTCCAGACTCCCGGGCCGGACGGAGCTGTTTTTT.

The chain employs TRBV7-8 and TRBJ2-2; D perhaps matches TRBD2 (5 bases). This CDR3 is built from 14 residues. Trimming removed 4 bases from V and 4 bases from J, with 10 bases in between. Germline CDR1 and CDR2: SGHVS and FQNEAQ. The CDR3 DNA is TGTGCCAGCAGCTCACCTACTAGCACCGGGGAGCTGTTTTTT. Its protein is CASSSPTSTGELFF.